What follows describes a single T cell receptor (beta chain). Antigen specificity is unknown. This sample is drawn from a study of CD8+ T cells in alopecia areata. About the research overall: For the treated group, dosing was oral tofacitinib at 5 to 10 mg twice daily.

Study-level results: When scalp samples are sequenced, resident alphabeta T cells of normal skin are also captured.

Documented treatment: oral pan-JAK inhibitor, 5-10 mg twice daily. Looked up from germline, CDR1 is SNHLY and CDR2 is FYNNEI. Trimming removed 7 bases at V and 2 bases at J, with 11 bases between. The CDR3 spans 13 residues. Investigators isolated RNA and reverse transcribed it into cDNA to act as the sequencing template. Sequencing used immunoSEQ multiplex PCR; TCRdb keeps in-frame clones, though not all of them. The sample carries approximately 220,000 clones, under 40% recorded once. The TCR comes from a human donor with alopecia areata. The chain couples TRBV2 to TRBJ1-2; D is perhaps TRBD1 (6 bases). The source material was CD4+ T cells sorted from blood, sampled around week 34, from a patient treated with tofacitinib. CDR3 in DNA: TGTGCCAGCACTGGGACACGGAACTATGGCTACACCTTC. Amino acid sequence: CASTGTRNYGYTF.